This paragraph covers one T cell receptor beta chain sequence. Sequencing used immunoSEQ multiplex PCR; TCRdb keeps in-frame clones, though not all of them. The repertoire holds tens of thousands of clones, with 75% to 95% as singletons. The sample comes from a study of technical replicates of blood from a handful of donors. The CDR3 totals 13 residues. Germline-derived CDR1 and CDR2 are ENHRY and SYGVKD. Trimming removed 7 bases from V and 0 bases from J, with 10 bases in between. The TCR was taken from a human donor in good health. Some clones in this sample may be carry-over from other donors' samples. The chain couples TRBV10-3 to TRBJ2-7; D not certain. Material for sequencing was T cells isolated from PBMCs. CDR3 amino acids: CAITPGTSYEQYF. CDR3 DNA: TGTGCCATCACCCCAGGTACCTCCTACGAGCAGTACTTC.